The T cell receptor beta chain described here comes from a study of blood T cells in healthy people across ages. The CDR3 length is 16 residues. CDR1 SEHNR and CDR2 FQNEAQ come from the germline V gene (reference sequence). It was with a sample-barcoded 5' primer and a J-beta primer mix that a second PCR of roughly 7 to 12 cycles was run. Each cDNA molecule was tagged by a template-switch adaptor that had 12 random nucleotides. TCRdb processed the 5' RACE reads anew with MiXCR; each CDR3 protein has one entry. The sample has approximately 780,000 distinct CDR3 sequences, 20% to 30% seen once. Points on this clonotype: The germline gene is not matched at one end of the junction; a read error may be the cause.

These same data were also listed under a study on T cells of mothers and their children. In that study: Thymic selection, a shaping force on TCR recombination output, acts similarly in related and unrelated pairs.

This TCR came from a boy aged 5-17 years in good health. Material: blood. The rearrangement links TRBV7-9 to TRBJ2-1, with TRBD1 identical over 8 bases. For the CDR3, the DNA is TGTGCCAGCAGCTCATCCAGGGGGCTTACCTACAATGAGCAGCTCTTC. Residues: CASSSSRGLTYNEQLF.